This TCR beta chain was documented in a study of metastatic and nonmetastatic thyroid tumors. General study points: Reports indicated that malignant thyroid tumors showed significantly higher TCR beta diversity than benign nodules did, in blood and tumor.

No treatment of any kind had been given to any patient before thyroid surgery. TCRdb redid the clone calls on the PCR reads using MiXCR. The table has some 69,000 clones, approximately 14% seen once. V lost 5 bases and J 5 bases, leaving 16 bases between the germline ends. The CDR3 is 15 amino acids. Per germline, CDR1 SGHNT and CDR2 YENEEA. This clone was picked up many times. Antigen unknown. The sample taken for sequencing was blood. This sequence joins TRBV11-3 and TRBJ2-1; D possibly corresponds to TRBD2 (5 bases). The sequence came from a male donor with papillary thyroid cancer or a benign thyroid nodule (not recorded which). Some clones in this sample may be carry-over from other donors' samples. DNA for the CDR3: TGTGCCAGCAGCCGCCGCGTGGGAGCCCACAATGAGCAGTTCTTC. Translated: CASSRRVGAHNEQFF.